The T cell receptor beta chain under discussion was sequenced for a study of T-cell reconstitution after alpha-beta-depleted transplantation in children. Overall study results and limits: Two months or so post-transplant, alpha-beta T cells reportedly derived from several hundred expanded graft clones. The high TCRbeta diversity at day 60 in some patients came from surviving recipient T cells and thymic progenitors. Counts and diversity of T cells one year after transplant came mostly from newly produced T cells.

CDR3 size: 16 residues. Germline loops: CDR1 MNHNS, CDR2 SASEGT. V trimming: 6 bases; J trimming: 4 bases; junction bases outside the gene matches: 15. Worth noting for this clonotype: What it recognizes is unknown.

Unique molecular identifiers featured in how the TCRbeta library was prepared. TCRdb passed the PCR reads through MiXCR, listing each CDR3 protein once. The table includes approximately 800,000 distinct CDR3 sequences, 15% to 20% detected once. J is TRBJ2-7 and V is TRBV6-1; 7 bases fit TRBD1. This TCR came from a male patient younger than 18 who had a stem cell transplant for acute lymphoblastic leukemia, so the T cells may come from the graft donor. Source: PBMCs, mostly from graft donor cells, taken 360 days after TCRalphabeta/CD19-depleted stem cell transplant. The CDR3 DNA follows: TGTGCCAGCAGCCCCGGGACAGCCTTAATCCAATACGAGCAGTACTTC. Protein: CASSPGTALIQYEQYF.